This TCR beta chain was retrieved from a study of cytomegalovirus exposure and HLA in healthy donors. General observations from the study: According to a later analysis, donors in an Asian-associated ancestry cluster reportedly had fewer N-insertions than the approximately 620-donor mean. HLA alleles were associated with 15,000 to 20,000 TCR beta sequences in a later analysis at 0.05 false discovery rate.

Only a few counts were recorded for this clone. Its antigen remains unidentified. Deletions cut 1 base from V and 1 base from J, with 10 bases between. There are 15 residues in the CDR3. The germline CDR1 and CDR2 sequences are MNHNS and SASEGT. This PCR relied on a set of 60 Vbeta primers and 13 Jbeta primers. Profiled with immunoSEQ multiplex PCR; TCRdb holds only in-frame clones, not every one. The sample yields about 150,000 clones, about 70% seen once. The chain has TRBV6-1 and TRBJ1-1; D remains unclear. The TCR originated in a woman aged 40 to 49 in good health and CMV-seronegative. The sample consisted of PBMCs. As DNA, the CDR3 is TGTGCCAGCAGTGAAGTGAACAATTGGAACACTGAAGCTTTCTTT. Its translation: CASSEVNNWNTEAFF.